This T cell receptor beta chain was obtained from a study of blood T cell repertoires in COVID-19. Clones were read by immunoSEQ multiplex PCR, and TCRdb kept only the in-frame ones, dropping some. The sample holds about 440,000 clones; 90% are singletons and the top ten take 0.55% to 0.75%. The V and J ends lost 1 base and 2 bases respectively, with 12 bases between them. Germline V lookup: CDR1 KGHSH, CDR2 LQKENI. The CDR3 is 16 residues long. The genes are TRBV18 and TRBJ2-1; D unresolved. This sequence originates from a young man who had recovered from COVID-19. The sample was PBMCs or T cells enriched from blood (not recorded which). Here the CDR3 DNA reads TGTGCCAGCTCACCACGCCTCCCCGACACCTACAATGAGCAGTTCTTC. It encodes CASSPRLPDTYNEQFF.